This T cell receptor (beta chain) was recorded in a study of spatial heterogeneity in lung cancer. About the research overall: Samples were donated by 72 untreated early-stage non-small cell lung cancer patients. Detection of beta-chain sequences consistently exceeded that of alpha-chain sequences. Raw reads showed each unique TCR and UMI combination turning up more than ten times on average.

TCRdb re-analysed the 5' RACE reads in MiXCR, keeping a single row per CDR3 protein. The sample yields 30,000 to 40,000 distinct CDR3 sequences, just over 7.5% seen once. The CDR3 is 13 residues long. The V end lost 4 bases, the J end lost 9 bases, and 13 bases lay between the germline ends. The time point here: blood at routine non-recurrence follow-up after resection. This clonotype was recorded a few times. The sample consisted of PBMCs, taken at follow-up. J is TRBJ2-1 and V is TRBV12-3 or TRBV12-4, with D possibly TRBD1 on 5 matching bases. This TCR came from a male donor with early-stage non-small cell lung cancer. The CDR3 nucleotides read TGTGCCAGCAGTTCTAACAGGTTCCGTGAGCAGTTCTTC. This encodes CASSSNRFREQFF.